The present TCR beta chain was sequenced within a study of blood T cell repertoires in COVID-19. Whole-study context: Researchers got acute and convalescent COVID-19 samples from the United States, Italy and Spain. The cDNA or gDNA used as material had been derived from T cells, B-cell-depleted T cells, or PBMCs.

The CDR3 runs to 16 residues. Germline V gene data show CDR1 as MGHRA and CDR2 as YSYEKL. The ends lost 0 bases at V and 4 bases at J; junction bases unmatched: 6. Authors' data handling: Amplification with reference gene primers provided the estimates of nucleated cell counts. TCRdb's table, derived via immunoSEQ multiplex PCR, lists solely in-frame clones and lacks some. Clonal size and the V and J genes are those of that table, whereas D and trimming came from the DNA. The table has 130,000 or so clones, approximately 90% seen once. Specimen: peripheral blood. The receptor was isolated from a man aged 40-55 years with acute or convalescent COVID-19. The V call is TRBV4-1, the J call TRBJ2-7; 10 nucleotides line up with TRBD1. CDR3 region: CASSQDRDRGDYEQYF. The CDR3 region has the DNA TGCGCCAGCAGCCAAGATAGGGACAGGGGAGATTACGAGCAGTACTTC.